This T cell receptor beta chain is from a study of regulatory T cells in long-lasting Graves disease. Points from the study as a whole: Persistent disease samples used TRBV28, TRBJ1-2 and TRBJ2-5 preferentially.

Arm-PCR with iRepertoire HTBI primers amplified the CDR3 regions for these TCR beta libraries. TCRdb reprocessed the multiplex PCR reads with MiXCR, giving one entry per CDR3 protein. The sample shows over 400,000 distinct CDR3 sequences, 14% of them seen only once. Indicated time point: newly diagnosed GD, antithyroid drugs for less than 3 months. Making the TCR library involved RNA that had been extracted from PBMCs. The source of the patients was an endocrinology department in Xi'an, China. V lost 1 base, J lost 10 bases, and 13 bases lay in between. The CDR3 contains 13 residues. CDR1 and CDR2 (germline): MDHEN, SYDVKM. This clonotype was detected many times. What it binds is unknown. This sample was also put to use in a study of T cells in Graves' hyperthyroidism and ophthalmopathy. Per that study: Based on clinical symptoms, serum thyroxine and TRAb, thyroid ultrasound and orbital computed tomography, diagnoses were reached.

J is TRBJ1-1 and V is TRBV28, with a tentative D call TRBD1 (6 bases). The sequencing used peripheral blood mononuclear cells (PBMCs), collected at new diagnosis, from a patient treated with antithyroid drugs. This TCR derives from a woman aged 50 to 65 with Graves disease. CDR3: CASSLSDSLPAFF. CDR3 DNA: TGTGCCAGCAGTTTATCGGACAGCCTACCAGCTTTCTTT.